This record looks at one T cell receptor (beta chain) sequence and its context. Its target is unknown. These data originate in a study of T cells after yellow fever vaccination. General observations from the study: Clones that expanded after primary vaccination mostly reappeared after the booster (around 96% CD4, 88% CD8).

TCRdb analysed the 5' RACE reads with MiXCR anew, one entry per CDR3 protein. Here the sample spans about 400,000 distinct CDR3 sequences, approximately 5.7% being singletons. CDR1 GTSNPN and CDR2 SVGIG come from the germline V gene (reference sequence). V was shortened by 3 bases and J by 8 bases, with 13 bases between the two germline ends. The CDR3 is made up of 12 amino acids. This sequence joins TRBV30 and TRBJ1-2; D remains ambiguous. This sequence originates from a young man who received the YFV17D yellow fever vaccine. The sequenced sample was PBMCs, obtained 5 days after the yellow fever booster vaccination. The CDR3 DNA reads TGTGCCTGGAGGAGGGCGGTTGGGGGCTACACCTTC. Protein: CAWRRAVGGYTF. The full variable domain, rest sourced from reference TRBV30 and TRBJ1-2, is SQTIHQWPATLVQPVGSPLSLECTVEGTSNPNLYWYRQAAGRGLQLLFYSVGIGQISSEVPQNLSASRPQDRQFILSSKKLLLSDSGFYLCAWRRAVGGYTFGSGTRLTVV.